The 5 T cell receptor beta chains below were found in one sample sequenced in a study of T cell repertoires in cytomegalovirus infection. TCRdb re-analysed the reads in MiXCR, keeping a single row per CDR3 protein. This sample has roughly 350,000 distinct CDR3 sequences, with about 32% found just once. Their specific antigens are unknown. The material was cultured PBMCs, obtained from culture after CMV antigen stimulation. Receptors originate from a human donor in good health (CMV status not recorded). Some clones in this sample may be carry-over from other donors' samples.

This clonotype was observed a few times. The chain uses TRBV10-2 and TRBJ2-5; D not resolved. This CDR3 is 14 amino acids long. The V and J ends lost 6 bases and 2 bases respectively, with 13 bases between them. Germline V lookup: CDR1 WSHSY, CDR2 SAAADI. The CDR3, as DNA: TGCGCCAGCAGCCAACCGAACTCACAAGAGACCCAGTACTTC. It yields the protein CASSQPNSQETQYF.

This clonotype was seen a few times. This chain uses TRBV24-1 with TRBJ1-5; D is unresolved. Germline CDR1 is KGHDR and CDR2 is SFDVKD. V was clipped by 5 bases and J by 4 bases, with 2 bases between them. This CDR3 is 11 amino acids long. The CDR3 DNA reads TGTGCCACCAGTGGAAATCAGCCCCAGCATTTT. Translated: CATSGNQPQHF.

The gene calls are TRBV12-3 or TRBV12-4 and TRBJ2-1; no firm D call. With 3 bases removed from V and 5 bases from J, the gap between germline ends came to 14 bases. This CDR3 has 15 amino acids. CDR3 coding DNA: TGTGCCAGCAGTTTCGACTCCCCTCTAAACAATGAGCAGTTCTTC. Protein: CASSFDSPLNNEQFF.

The chain recombines TRBV20-1 with TRBJ2-1, with 10 bases matching TRBD2. Germline V lookup: CDR1 DFQATT, CDR2 SNEGSKA (reference sequence). The CDR3 length is 15 residues. V was pared by 5 bases and J by 2 bases, with 6 bases of the junction left unmatched. The CDR3 loop reads CSAAASGRAYNEQFF. The CDR3 nucleotides read TGCAGTGCTGCAGCCAGCGGGAGGGCCTACAATGAGCAGTTCTTC.

With regard to this clonotype: A read error may produce the germline difference seen at one junction end. V gene TRBV12-3 or TRBV12-4 combines with J gene TRBJ2-4; 11 bases align to TRBD2. The CDR3 runs to 12 residues. The CDR3 here is CASSLSGGTSGF. For the CDR3, the DNA is TGTGCCAGCAGTCTCTCCGGGGGGACTAGCGGCTTC.